This note documents a single T cell receptor (beta chain) sequence. Additional DNA sequences in this sample encode the identical CDR3. The repertoire was sequenced with immunoSEQ multiplex PCR; TCRdb's copy has only in-frame clones and lacks some. The table has approximately 2.5 million clones, approximately 93% seen once. The sample belongs to a study of shared clonotypes between healthy human individuals. As for the study in general: Each donor's CD4 naive and CD4 memory cells filled three plates apiece, CD8 naive two, and CD8 memory one.

This CDR3 contains 12 residues. Germline V CDR1 and CDR2: SGHRS, YFSETQ. V lost 4 bases, J lost 0 bases, and 3 bases lay in between. V gene TRBV5-1 combines with J gene TRBJ2-3, with unresolved D. The clonotype was recovered from a man younger than 30 in good health. Some clones in this sample may be carry-over from other donors' samples. Specimen: naive CD4+ T cells from PBMCs. Stated subset: CD45RA+ positively selected. The CDR3: CASSGSTDTQYF. Written as DNA, the CDR3 is TGCGCCAGCAGCGGAAGCACAGATACGCAGTATTTT.